Listed below are T cell receptor beta chains from one sample, sequenced in a study of T cells after yellow fever vaccination. TCRdb redid the calling of the 5' RACE reads with MiXCR, one entry per CDR3 protein. The data hold about 630,000 distinct CDR3 sequences, with 9% to 15% observed a single time. The sequencing here drew on PBMCs, taken on the day of the yellow fever booster vaccination. The receptors originated from a man aged 25 to 45 who received the YFV17D yellow fever vaccine. Each CDR3 is given with its conserved first and last residue. A D gene is named only where the DNA matches it firmly. The listing skips clone size in some rows; elsewhere it reads once, few, many or a size class.

CDR3aa	CDR3nt	abundance	d_gene	v_gene	j_gene
CAWSSGRVRTGELFF	TGTGCCTGGAGTTCTGGGCGGGTTCGCACCGGGGAGCTGTTTTTT	-	-	TRBV30	TRBJ2-2
CSGRLAGAYEQYF	TGCAGCGGCCGACTAGCGGGAGCCTACGAGCAGTACTTC	many	TRBD2	TRBV29-1	TRBJ2-7
CASSLRQLGETQYF	TGCGCCAGCAGCTTGAGGCAGCTTGGGGAGACCCAGTACTTC	many	-	TRBV5-1	TRBJ2-5
CSARRRAADTQYF	TGCAGTGCTCGCAGGAGGGCCGCAGATACGCAGTATTTT	-	-	TRBV20-1	TRBJ2-3
CSSERQYNEQFF	TGCAGTTCTGAGCGGCAATACAATGAGCAGTTCTTC	-	-	TRBV20-1	TRBJ2-1
CASSPDPGPTKPVQYF	TGTGCCAGCAGTCCTGACCCGGGACCCACTAAGCCAGTGCAGTACTTC	few	-	TRBV27	TRBJ2-7
CASSLGDSLNEQFF	TGTGCCAGCAGCTTGGGTGATTCCCTCAATGAGCAGTTCTTC	few	-	TRBV5-6	TRBJ2-1
CASGRAGGGDTQYF	TGTGCCTCAGGACGAGCGGGAGGAGGGGATACGCAGTATTTT	few	TRBD2	TRBV6-1	TRBJ2-3
CASSFSPIAGNTGELFF	TGTGCCAGCAGCTTCAGCCCCATAGCGGGCAACACCGGGGAGCTGTTTTTT	-	TRBD2	TRBV7-9	TRBJ2-2
CASSLSPQRNPAKNIQYF	TGTGCCAGCAGCTTAAGCCCCCAGCGGAACCCCGCCAAAAACATTCAGTACTTC	few	-	TRBV11-2	TRBJ2-4
CASSRRPPATYTGELFF	TGTGCCAGCAGTAGGCGCCCCCCAGCGACGTACACCGGGGAGCTGTTTTTT	-	-	TRBV12-3/TRBV12-4	TRBJ2-2
CATCPGQGYTDTQYF	TGTGCCACTTGCCCGGGACAGGGATACACAGATACGCAGTATTTT	-	TRBD1	TRBV12-3/TRBV12-4	TRBJ2-3
CASGQGGGYEQYF	TGTGCCAGCGGCCAGGGTGGAGGCTACGAGCAGTACTTC	few	-	TRBV14	TRBJ2-7
CAISVGGAQETQYF	TGTGCCATCAGTGTGGGGGGGGCCCAAGAGACCCAGTACTTC	few	-	TRBV10-3	TRBJ2-5
CASSRLATDTQYF	TGTGCCAGCAGCAGACTAGCTACAGATACGCAGTATTTT	many	TRBD2	TRBV6-1	TRBJ2-3
CASSLVAEQYF	TGTGCCAGCAGCTTGGTTGCCGAGCAGTACTTC	many	-	TRBV5-5	TRBJ2-7
CASSRDSWSYEQYF	TGCGCCAGCAGCCGAGACAGTTGGTCCTACGAGCAGTACTTC	few	-	TRBV4-3	TRBJ2-7
CSAPSGLTGELFF	TGCAGTGCTCCTAGCGGCCTCACCGGGGAGCTGTTTTTT	few	TRBD2	TRBV20-1	TRBJ2-2
CASSSSRQGLTEAFF	TGTGCCAGCAGTTCGAGCCGACAGGGGCTAACTGAAGCTTTCTTT	-	TRBD1	TRBV12-3/TRBV12-4	TRBJ1-1
CASSSPPGGLRETQYF	TGTGCCAGCAGCTCCCCTCCGGGGGGGCTACGAGAGACCCAGTACTTC	-	TRBD2	TRBV7-2	TRBJ2-5
CSVEGGGLAGGVDEQFF	TGCAGCGTTGAAGGGGGGGGACTGGCGGGAGGAGTGGATGAGCAGTTCTTC	few	TRBD2	TRBV29-1	TRBJ2-1